This entry describes one T cell receptor beta chain. This sample is drawn from a study of cytomegalovirus exposure and HLA in healthy donors. CDR1 MNHNS and CDR2 SASEGT come from the germline V gene. The CDR3 extends over 14 amino acids. V shed 2 bases, J shed 11 bases, and the junction held 9 bases outside the gene matches. 13 Jbeta primers and 60 Vbeta primers were used for the PCR. Profiling relied on immunoSEQ multiplex PCR, and the TCRdb table lists in-frame clones only, not all of them. This sample carries fewer than 250,000 clones, about three quarters of them seen once, and the ten largest clones take roughly 1.9%.

V usage is TRBV6-1 and J usage is TRBJ1-1, with TRBD1 identical over 9 bases. The sample comprised PBMCs. The receptor's source is a male donor in good health and CMV-seronegative. CDR3 loop: CASSELRGQGFAFF. In DNA, the CDR3 is TGTGCCAGCAGTGAATTGAGGGGACAGGGCTTCGCTTTCTTT.